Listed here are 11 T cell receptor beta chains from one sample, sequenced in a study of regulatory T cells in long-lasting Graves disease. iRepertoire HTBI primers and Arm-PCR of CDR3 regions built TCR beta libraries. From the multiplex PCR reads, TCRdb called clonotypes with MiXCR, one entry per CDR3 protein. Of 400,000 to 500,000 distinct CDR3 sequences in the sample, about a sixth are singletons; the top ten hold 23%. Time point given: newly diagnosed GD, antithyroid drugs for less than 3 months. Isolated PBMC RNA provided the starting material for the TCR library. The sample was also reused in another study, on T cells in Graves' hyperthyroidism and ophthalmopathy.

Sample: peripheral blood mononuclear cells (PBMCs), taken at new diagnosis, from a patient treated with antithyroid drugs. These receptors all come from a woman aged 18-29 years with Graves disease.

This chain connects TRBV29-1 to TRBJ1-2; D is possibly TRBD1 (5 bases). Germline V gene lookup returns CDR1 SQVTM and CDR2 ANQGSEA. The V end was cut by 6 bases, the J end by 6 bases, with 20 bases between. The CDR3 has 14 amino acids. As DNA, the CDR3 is TGCAGCGTAACGGGACGGGGCGATTCTAATGGCTACACCTTC. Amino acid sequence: CSVTGRGDSNGYTF.

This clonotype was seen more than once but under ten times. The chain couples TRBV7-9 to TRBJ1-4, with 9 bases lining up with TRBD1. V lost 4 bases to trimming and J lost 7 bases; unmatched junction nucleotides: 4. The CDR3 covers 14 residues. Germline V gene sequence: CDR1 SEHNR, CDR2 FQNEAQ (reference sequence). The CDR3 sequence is CASSYGTGFEKLFF. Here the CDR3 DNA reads TGTGCCAGCAGCTACGGGACAGGGTTTGAAAAACTGTTTTTT.

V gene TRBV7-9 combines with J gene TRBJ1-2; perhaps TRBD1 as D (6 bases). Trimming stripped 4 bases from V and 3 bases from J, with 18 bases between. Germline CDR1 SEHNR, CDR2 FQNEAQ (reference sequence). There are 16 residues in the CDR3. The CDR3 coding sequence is TGTGCCAGCAGCTCTGGACAGCCACTGCTTTACTATGGCTACACCTTC. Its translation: CASSSGQPLLYYGYTF.

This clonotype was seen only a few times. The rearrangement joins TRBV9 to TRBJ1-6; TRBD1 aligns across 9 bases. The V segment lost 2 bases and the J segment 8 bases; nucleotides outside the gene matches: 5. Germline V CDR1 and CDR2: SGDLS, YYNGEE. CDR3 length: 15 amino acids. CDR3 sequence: CASSVGTGIDSPLHF. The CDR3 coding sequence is TGTGCCAGCAGCGTGGGGACAGGGATCGATTCACCCCTCCACTTT.

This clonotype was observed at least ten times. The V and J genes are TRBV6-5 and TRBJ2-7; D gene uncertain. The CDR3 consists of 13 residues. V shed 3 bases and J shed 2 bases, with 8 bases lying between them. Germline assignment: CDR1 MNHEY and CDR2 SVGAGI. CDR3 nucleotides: TGTGCCAGCAGTTATGGCAAAGCCTACGAGCAGTACTTC. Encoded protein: CASSYGKAYEQYF.

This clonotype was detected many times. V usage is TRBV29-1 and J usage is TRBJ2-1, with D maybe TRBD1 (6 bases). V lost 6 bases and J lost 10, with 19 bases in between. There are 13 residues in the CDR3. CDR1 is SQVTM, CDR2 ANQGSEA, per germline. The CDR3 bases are TGCAGCGTGGTTGGACAGAGGACTCGCGAGCAGTTCTTC. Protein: CSVVGQRTREQFF.

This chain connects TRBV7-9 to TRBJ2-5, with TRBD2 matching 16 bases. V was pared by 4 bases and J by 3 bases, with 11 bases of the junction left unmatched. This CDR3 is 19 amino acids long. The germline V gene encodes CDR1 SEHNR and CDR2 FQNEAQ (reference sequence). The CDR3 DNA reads TGTGCCAGCAGCTCCAGCGGGACTAGCGGGAGGGCCGGGGAAGAGACCCAGTACTTC. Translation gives CASSSSGTSGRAGEETQYF.

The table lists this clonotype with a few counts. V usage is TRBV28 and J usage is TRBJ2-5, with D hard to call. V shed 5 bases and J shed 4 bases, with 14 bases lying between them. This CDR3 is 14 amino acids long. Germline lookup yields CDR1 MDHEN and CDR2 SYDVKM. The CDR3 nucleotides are TGTGCCAGCAGTCCCGTCGGTGCTCCAGAGACCCAGTACTTC. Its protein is CASSPVGAPETQYF.

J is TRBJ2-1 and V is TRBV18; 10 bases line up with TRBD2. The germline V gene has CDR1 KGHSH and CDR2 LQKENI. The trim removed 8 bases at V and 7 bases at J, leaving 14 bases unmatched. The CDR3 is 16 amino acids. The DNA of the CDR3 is TGTGCCAGCGGCCTAGATACAGCGGGAGGGTTGAATGAGCAGTTCTTC. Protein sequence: CASGLDTAGGLNEQFF.

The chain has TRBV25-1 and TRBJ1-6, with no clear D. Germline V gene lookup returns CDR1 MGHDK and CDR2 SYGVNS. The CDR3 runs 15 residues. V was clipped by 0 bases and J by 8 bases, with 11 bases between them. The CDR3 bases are TGTGCCAGCAGTGAATACACCCCGGCCCATTCACCCCTCCACTTT. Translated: CASSEYTPAHSPLHF.

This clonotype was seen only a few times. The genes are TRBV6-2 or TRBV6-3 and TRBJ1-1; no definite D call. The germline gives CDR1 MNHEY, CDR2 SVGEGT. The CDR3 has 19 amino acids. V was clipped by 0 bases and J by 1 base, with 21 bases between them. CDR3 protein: CASSYSMSGNEYGNTEAFF. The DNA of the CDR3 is TGTGCCAGCAGTTACTCGATGTCGGGTAACGAATATGGGAACACTGAAGCTTTCTTT.